These 20 T cell receptor beta chains came from one sample sequenced in a study of tissue T cells after allogeneic stem cell transplantation. TCRdb's copy holds only in-frame clones and misses some; the assay was immunoSEQ multiplex PCR. In the table there are some 1,500 clones, 55% to 80% of which are singletons. Sequencing used esophagus tissue, obtained at autopsy. The receptors stem from a woman aged 18 to 49 with breast cancer.

J is TRBJ1-1 and V is TRBV6-5; weak D call: TRBD1 (5 bases). The CDR3 is made up of 14 amino acids. Germline-derived CDR1 and CDR2 are MNHEY and SVGAGI. Deletions cut 6 bases from V and 4 bases from J, with 15 bases between. This CDR3 reads CASRGGHWITEAFF. The CDR3 DNA reads as TGTGCCAGCAGGGGAGGACACTGGATCACTGAAGCTTTCTTT.

CDR3: CASSTSTGGTGELFF. The CDR3 nucleotides are TGTGCCAGCAGCACTTCGACAGGGGGCACCGGGGAGCTGTTTTTT. The gene calls are TRBV3-1 (or the pseudogene TRBV3-2) and TRBJ2-2; the match to TRBD1 covers 9 bases. This CDR3 region has 15 residues. Germline CDR1 is LGHDT and CDR2 is YNNKEL (reference sequence). V shed 5 bases, J shed 4 bases, and the junction held 5 bases outside the gene matches.

The chain uses TRBV19 and TRBJ2-2; 12 bases are a match to TRBD2. The germline V gene encodes CDR1 LNHDA and CDR2 SQIVND (reference sequence). V gave up 5 bases and J gave up 0 bases; unmatched junction bases: 7. The CDR3 sequence is 18 residues long. CDR3 region: CASSGGLAGHPNTGELFF. CDR3 nucleotides: TGTGCCAGTAGTGGAGGACTAGCGGGGCACCCGAACACCGGGGAGCTGTTTTTT.

The V gene is TRBV10-3, the J gene TRBJ1-2; 7 bases align to TRBD1. The CDR3 spans 14 residues. With V trimmed by 2 bases and J by 7 bases, 7 bases remained unmatched. Per the germline V gene, CDR1 is ENHRY and CDR2 is SYGVKD. The CDR3 reads CAISERTGDLGYTF. The DNA of the CDR3 is TGTGCCATCAGTGAGCGTACAGGGGATCTTGGCTACACCTTC.

J is TRBJ2-1 and V is TRBV27; D remains unclear. With 5 bases removed from V and 4 bases from J, the gap between germline ends came to 12 bases. The germline gives CDR1 MNHEY, CDR2 SMNVEV (reference sequence). The CDR3 is 14 residues long. CDR3 DNA sequence: TGTGCCAGCAGTCCCCTAGTTGGTTACAATGAGCAGTTCTTC. Translation gives CASSPLVGYNEQFF.

The genes are TRBV29-1 and TRBJ2-3; 10 bases are a match to TRBD1. CDR3 length equals 14 residues. V shed 7 bases, J shed 1 base, and the junction held 5 bases outside the gene matches. Germline CDR1 is SQVTM and CDR2 is ANQGSEA. This chain's CDR3 is CSATGGAGTDTQYF. CDR3 nucleotide sequence: TGCAGCGCGACAGGGGGCGCCGGCACAGATACGCAGTATTTT.

CDR3 sequence: CASSQGVLEAFF. For the CDR3, the DNA is TGTGCCAGCAGCCAGGGTGTTTTGGAAGCTTTCTTT. V is TRBV3-1 (or the pseudogene TRBV3-2) and J is TRBJ1-1; D is unclear. The CDR3 has 12 amino acids. V gave up 3 bases and J gave up 8 bases, with 10 bases separating them. CDR1 and CDR2 from the germline V gene are LGHDT and YNNKEL (reference sequence).

The rearrangement links TRBV5-4 to TRBJ2-1; 14 bases fit TRBD2. The V and J ends lost 6 bases and 0 bases, in that order; junction bases with no gene match: 11. Germline V gene lookup returns CDR1 SGHNT and CDR2 YYREEE (reference sequence). The length of the CDR3 is 19 residues. CDR3 DNA: TGTGCCAGCAACCGGTTGGGACTAGCGGGGGCGAGCTCCTACAATGAGCAGTTCTTC. Protein sequence: CASNRLGLAGASSYNEQFF.

V is TRBV6-1 and J is TRBJ1-5; D not resolved. The CDR3 covers 15 residues. Looked up from germline, CDR1 is MNHNS and CDR2 is SASEGT. Between the trimmed V and J ends, which lost 2 bases and 3 bases, there was a span of 11 bases. In DNA, the CDR3 is TGTGCCAGCAGTGAAATTGGGGTGGCCAATCAGCCCCAGCATTTT. It translates to CASSEIGVANQPQHF.

This clone was found once. The V call is TRBV11-2, the J call TRBJ2-3; maybe TRBD2 (6 bases). The CDR3 is made up of 16 amino acids. V was pared by 5 bases and J by 2 bases, with 17 bases between. Per germline, CDR1 SGHAT and CDR2 FQNNGV. The chain's CDR3 is CASSPLWVAATDTQYF. The CDR3 DNA follows: TGTGCCAGCAGCCCCCTATGGGTAGCGGCCACAGATACGCAGTATTTT.

The chain couples TRBV3-1 (or the pseudogene TRBV3-2) to TRBJ2-3; D gene unclear. Trimming left V 1 base short and J 5 bases short, with 10 bases between. The CDR3 totals 14 residues. Germline CDR1 and CDR2: LGHDT and YNNKEL (reference sequence). The chain's CDR3 is CASSQVLSGDTQYF. DNA for the CDR3: TGTGCCAGCAGCCAAGTCTTATCCGGAGATACGCAGTATTTT.

The chain combines TRBV7-2 with TRBJ1-2; a possible D gene is TRBD1 (5 bases). Trimming left V 3 bases short and J 2 bases short, with 10 bases between. Per germline, CDR1 SGHTA and CDR2 FQGNSA. CDR3 length: 14 amino acids. Here the CDR3 reads CASSFFSGNYGYTF. CDR3 bases: TGTGCCAGCAGCTTCTTCTCAGGGAACTATGGCTACACCTTC. The whole variable domain, filled in from reference TRBV7-2 and TRBJ1-2, reads GAGVSQSPSNKVTEKGKDVELRCDPISGHTALYWYRQSLGQGLEFLIYFQGNSAPDKSGLPSDRFSAERTGGSVSTLTIQRTQQEDSAVYLCASSFFSGNYGYTFGSGTRLTVV.

The chain joins TRBV21-1 to TRBJ1-2. TRBV21-1 is listed as a pseudogene. This CDR3 spans 14 amino acids. The CDR3 DNA reads TGTGCCAGCAGAGGCGGATCCGTCAACTATGGCTACACCTTC. Translation gives CASRGGSVNYGYTF.

This chain links TRBV25-1 with TRBJ2-7; possibly TRBD2 for D (6 bases). Trimming removed 4 bases at V and 3 bases at J, with 13 bases between. This CDR3 is 14 amino acids long. The V gene's germline CDR1 is MGHDK and CDR2 SYGVNS. The CDR3 DNA follows: TGTGCCAGCAGTGGGGAGCGGGCGATCTACGAGCAGTACTTC. It translates to CASSGERAIYEQYF.

V is TRBV4-3 and J is TRBJ2-2; D is possibly TRBD1 (6 bases). V dropped 3 bases and J dropped 3 bases, with 8 bases sitting between them. Germline CDR1 LGHNA, CDR2 YSLEER. This CDR3 has 14 amino acids. The CDR3 region is CASSHAGDTGELFF. The CDR3 nucleotides read TGCGCCAGCAGCCATGCAGGGGACACCGGGGAGCTGTTTTTT.

This sequence joins TRBV28 and TRBJ2-3; the D is unclear. Trimming took off 3 bases at V and 1 base at J, with 8 bases between the two ends. Germline values: CDR1 MDHEN, CDR2 SYDVKM. The CDR3 runs 14 residues. For the CDR3, the DNA is TGTGCCAGCAGTTTTTTATCGGGCACAGATACGCAGTATTTT. It is translated as CASSFLSGTDTQYF.

This clone was seen just once. The genes are TRBV6-2 or TRBV6-3 and TRBJ2-7; D might be TRBD2 (6 bases). The ends were cut back, 2 bases at V and 3 bases at J, with 11 bases in the middle. Germline V lookup: CDR1 MNHEY, CDR2 SVGEGT. The CDR3 is 14 amino acids. CDR3 sequence: CASSYAGSGYEQYF. The CDR3 DNA reads TGTGCCAGCAGTTACGCGGGGTCGGGCTACGAGCAGTACTTC.

This clone was detected only a few times. J is TRBJ2-7 and V is TRBV7-2, with TRBD1 identical over 9 bases. Germline assignment: CDR1 SGHTA and CDR2 FQGNSA. The length of the CDR3 is 15 residues. With 5 bases clipped from V and 2 bases from J, the junction kept 7 bases outside the gene matches. The CDR3 is CASSPSGTGTYEQYF. DNA for the CDR3: TGTGCCAGCAGCCCGTCGGGGACAGGGACCTACGAGCAGTACTTC.

The chain carries TRBV28 and TRBJ1-1; TRBD1 aligns across 7 bases. Germline trimming cut 6 bases from V and 10 bases from J; bases unmatched to any gene: 11. This CDR3 region has 13 residues. Germline V gene data show CDR1 as MDHEN and CDR2 as SYDVKM. The DNA of the CDR3 is TGTGCCAGCAGCTCAGGACAGGTTTTCGGAGCTTTCTTT. Amino acid sequence: CASSSGQVFGAFF.

The rearrangement links TRBV10-3 to TRBJ2-1, with TRBD1 matching 11 bases. V was clipped by 6 bases and J by 6 bases; unmatched bases: 4. This CDR3 is built from 14 residues. Germline V lookup: CDR1 ENHRY, CDR2 SYGVKD. As DNA, the CDR3 is TGTGCCATCAGACTGGACAGGGGGCGCAATGAGCAGTTCTTC. Its protein product is CAIRLDRGRNEQFF.